This is a list of T cell receptor beta chains from one sample in a study of blood T cell repertoires in COVID-19. The data were produced by immunoSEQ multiplex PCR, yet TCRdb's version contains in-frame clones alone and is incomplete. Seen here are approximately 170,000 clones, around 83% observed once, and the top ten hold approximately 8%. Sequenced: peripheral blood. These receptors all come from a woman aged 70-85 years with COVID-19, enrolled during active disease. Both conserved end residues are part of each CDR3. Fields, in order: D gene, J gene, clone size, V gene, CDR3 protein, CDR3 DNA. The D gene is left open where the match is weak. Clone size is given for some rows only: seen once, a few or many times, or a class if the clone is expanded.

.	TRBJ2-6	.	TRBV4-1	CASSQEGDASGANVLTF	TGCGCCAGCAGCCAAGAAGGAGACGCCTCTGGGGCCAACGTCCTGACTTTC
TRBD2	TRBJ2-4	.	TRBV7-2	CASSFTSGRGAQNIQYF	TGTGCCAGCAGCTTTACTAGCGGGAGGGGAGCGCAAAACATTCAGTACTTC
TRBD2	TRBJ2-1	.	TRBV14	CASSRGGGRAGGEQFF	TGTGCCAGCAGCCGAGGGGGCGGGAGGGCCGGTGGTGAGCAGTTCTTC
TRBD2	TRBJ2-1	.	TRBV7-2	CASSPREGQKNEQFF	TGTGCCAGCAGCCCGCGGGAGGGCCAAAAGAATGAGCAGTTCTTC
.	TRBJ2-5	.	TRBV4-2	CASSQDPGNEETQYF	TGTGCCAGCAGCCAAGATCCAGGGAACGAAGAGACCCAGTACTTC
TRBD2	TRBJ2-2	.	TRBV7-9	CASSSLAGDGGELFF	TGTGCCAGCAGCTCCCTAGCGGGAGATGGCGGGGAGCTGTTTTTT
TRBD1	TRBJ1-2	.	TRBV3-1/TRBV3-2	CASSLRQGSGGYTF	TGTGCCAGCAGCCTTAGACAGGGATCCGGTGGCTACACCTTC
.	TRBJ2-2	.	TRBV19	CASSITEQNTGELFF	TGTGCCAGTAGTATTACGGAGCAGAACACCGGGGAGCTGTTTTTT
.	TRBJ2-2	once	TRBV11-2	CASSARLAYTGELFF	TGTGCCAGCAGCGCCCGGCTAGCGTACACCGGGGAGCTGTTTTTT
TRBD1	TRBJ1-5	.	TRBV11-2	CASSARQGAFSNQPQHF	TGTGCCAGCAGCGCGCGACAGGGGGCGTTTAGCAATCAGCCCCAGCATTTT